This entry describes one T cell receptor beta chain. Its specific antigen is unknown. Base-call qualities are not available, and no considerably larger clone is one nucleotide away. The sample comes from a study of shared clonotypes between healthy human individuals (dated by TCRdb to 2018 to 2020). The study in broad terms: The cohort comprised a couple of women and a few men aged 18 to 49 years. Different laboratories and diverse techniques were used to prepare libraries and sequence TCR repertoires, to increase sequencing depth and limit assay-specific biases. Blood TCR repertoires of a handful of healthy adults were deeply sequenced to estimate repertoire size and the extent of clonotype sharing between individuals. Per donor, leukapheresis produced somewhere between about 0.85 and 9.5 billion PBMCs. Summary of the overall study and its limitations: Pairwise subsampling led to the expectation that sequencing depth would affect the degree of clonotype sharing among donors. The small number of donors limited the genetic and exposure-history diversity represented. Only blood was sampled, and tissue TCR repertoires likely differ from those in blood.

Healthy HIV-negative adults with no recently reported acute infections or vaccinations were included as donors. All donors were Caucasian adults living in Nashville, Tennessee, USA. For unsorted samples, 90 million or so PBMCs were counted and genomic DNA was extracted with the QIAamp DNA Blood Mini kit. Blood was collected by leukapheresis, and PBMCs were isolated by Ficoll-Histopaque density gradient centrifugation and then cryopreserved in liquid nitrogen vapor phase. Via the germline V gene (reference sequence), CDR1 is DFQATT and CDR2 SNEGSKA. The CDR3 goes from the cysteine to the phenylalanine over 11 residues. Only the CDR3 region is kept as DNA, spanning 33 bases read in frame from base 1. After removal of 6 bases from V and 8 bases from J, the junction retains 4 bases not matched to a gene. TCR CDR3 regions were amplified from genomic DNA by multiplex PCR using the deep immunoSEQ assay. Genomic DNA extracted from each cell subset was distributed evenly over all wells of several immunoSEQ 96-well plates, and each plate served as one replicate. For unsorted PBMC, each replicate PCR was loaded with 250 to 300 ng genomic DNA, equivalent to approximately 33,000 T cell genomes. Genomic DNA from unsorted PBMC was sequenced over ten immunoSEQ deep assay plates. Purified libraries were measured with a Qubit 3.0 fluorometer, size-checked on a Bioanalyzer 2100, and measured again with the KAPA Library Quantification kit. Every immunoSEQ 96-well plate was sequenced on a dedicated single-read 150-cycle Illumina NextSeq 550 flow cell. In the paper's pipeline: Because only junctional sequences without quality scores were contained in the immunoSEQ output, filtering matching that applied to full-length reads could not be performed. Sequences were annotated with PyIR, a Python wrapper for IgBLAST v1.9, and V/J genes and CDR3 were assigned using IMGT germline references. Reads were filtered out if the reads had weak V/J assignments (E-value above 1e-6), no CDR3, stop codons, out-of-frame junctions, or ambiguous translated residues. V3J clonotypes were defined as sequences sharing an identical inferred V gene, J gene, and CDR3 amino acid sequence. The percentage overlap between two repertoires was calculated by dividing the number of shared unique clonotypes by the size of the smaller repertoire. Repertoire richness was assessed with RTK rarefaction, the Chao1 estimator, and Recon v2.1 estimates of unobserved clonotypes. In TCRdb, the immuneACCESS table is reduced to in-frame sequences with V and J assigned. These tables do not hold every clone; where another copy was compared, an unresolved V gene accounts for under half, and the others remain unexplained. V and J calls plus clone size are reproduced from that table; the DNA served to infer D and trimming. Here the sample has around 510,000 clones; around 81% occur a single time. The ten biggest clones cover 12% of the sample.

The origin of this receptor is a woman in her forties in good health. Some clones in this sample may be carry-over from other donors' samples. The V and J genes are TRBV20-1 and TRBJ1-1; 9 central bases correspond to TRBD1. Specimen: PBMCs. CDR3 protein: CSAQGQGEAFF. The DNA sequence reads TGCAGTGCCCAGGGACAGGGAGAAGCTTTCTTT.